This is a list of T cell receptor beta chains from one sample in a study of blood T cell repertoires in COVID-19. Repertoires were generated with immunoSEQ multiplex PCR, while TCRdb's copy carries only in-frame clones and drops some. This sample has 50,000 or so clones, with roughly 83% found just once. Sequenced: peripheral blood. Receptors were obtained from a man between 65 and 79 years old with acute or convalescent COVID-19. Each CDR3 is given with its conserved first and last residue. The D gene is left open where the match is weak. Size tells how often a clone was seen (once, few, many) or the class of an expanded clone, and some rows leave it out.

j_call	v_call	d_call	clone_size	cdr3_aa	cdr3_nt
TRBJ2-3	TRBV6-1	.	.	CASSEVDGVADTQYF	TGTGCCAGCAGTGAAGTGGACGGGGTCGCAGATACGCAGTATTTT
TRBJ1-2	TRBV28	.	few	CASTPRDYGYTF	TGTGCCAGTACCCCGAGGGACTATGGCTACACCTTC
TRBJ2-1	TRBV24-1	.	.	CATSERTGGRSFF	TGTGCCACCAGTGAGCGGACGGGGGGCCGTTCGTTCTTC
TRBJ2-1	TRBV27	TRBD1	.	CASSLVGTVINEQFF	TGTGCCAGCAGTTTAGTAGGGACAGTAATTAATGAGCAGTTCTTC
TRBJ1-5	TRBV19	.	.	CASSKTAGQPQHF	TGTGCCAGTAGTAAGACAGCCGGGCAGCCCCAGCATTTT
TRBJ2-2	TRBV14	TRBD2	.	CASSHHAGALRDTGELFF	TGTGCCAGCAGCCATCATGCGGGAGCCCTGAGGGACACCGGGGAGCTGTTTTTT
TRBJ1-2	TRBV19	.	.	CASSIGQVYGYTF	TGTGCCAGTAGTATTGGTCAGGTCTATGGCTACACCTTC
TRBJ2-5	TRBV7-2	TRBD1	.	CASSMGQGRQETQYF	TGTGCCAGCAGCATGGGACAGGGGCGCCAAGAGACCCAGTACTTC
TRBJ1-5	TRBV19	.	.	CASSIQGLKPQHF	TGTGCCAGTAGTATACAGGGGCTTAAGCCCCAGCATTTT
TRBJ2-7	TRBV7-9	.	.	CASSLATGQGSYEQYF	TGTGCCAGCAGCTTAGCAACGGGACAAGGTTCCTACGAGCAGTACTTC
TRBJ2-7	TRBV5-6	.	.	CASSLGRRTYEQYF	TGTGCCAGCAGCTTGGGCAGGCGCACCTACGAGCAGTACTTC
TRBJ1-1	TRBV20-1	.	.	CSAELDIEAFF	TGCAGTGCAGAACTGGACATAGAAGCTTTCTTT
TRBJ1-1	TRBV3-1/TRBV3-2	.	.	CASSVTLSNTEAFF	TGTGCCAGCAGCGTTACCCTATCGAACACTGAAGCTTTCTTT
TRBJ2-1	TRBV6-6	TRBD1	.	CASSYLQGALSDEQFF	TGTGCCAGCAGTTACTTGCAGGGGGCCCTGTCCGATGAGCAGTTCTTC
TRBJ1-3	TRBV5-6	.	.	CASSSDPRPHSGNTIYF	TGTGCCAGCAGCTCGGATCCCAGGCCACACTCTGGAAACACCATATATTTT
TRBJ1-3	TRBV18	TRBD1	.	CASSPPGTARNTIYF	TGTGCCAGCTCACCCCCCGGGACAGCCCGAAACACCATATATTTT
TRBJ2-1	TRBV7-9	.	.	CASSLQGMTYNEQFF	TGTGCCAGCAGCTTACAGGGCATGACCTACAATGAGCAGTTCTTC
TRBJ2-3	TRBV4-1	.	few	CASSQFVRNTDTQYF	TGCGCCAGCAGCCAATTCGTGCGGAACACAGATACGCAGTATTTT
TRBJ1-1	TRBV6-6	TRBD1	.	CASRQGTETEAFF	TGTGCCAGCAGACAAGGGACAGAAACTGAAGCTTTCTTT
TRBJ2-5	TRBV30	.	once	CAWSRAGGPAQYF	TGTGCCTGGAGTCGAGCCGGGGGTCCGGCCCAGTACTTC
TRBJ2-1	TRBV4-2	.	few	CASSQRDNEQFF	TGTGCCAGCAGCCAGAGGGACAATGAGCAGTTCTTC
TRBJ2-5	TRBV27	TRBD1	few	CASRGTGGETQYF	TGTGCCAGCAGGGGGACAGGGGGAGAGACCCAGTACTTC
TRBJ2-2	TRBV30	TRBD1	.	CAWSPRGQLENGELFF	TGTGCCTGGAGTCCGAGGGGACAGCTCGAGAACGGGGAGCTGTTTTTT
TRBJ2-1	TRBV24-1	.	.	CATSDPGTGYNEQFF	TGTGCCACCAGTGACCCGGGGACTGGCTACAATGAGCAGTTCTTC
TRBJ2-5	TRBV11-3	TRBD2	.	CASSFPSGRKQTQYF	TGTGCCAGCAGCTTCCCTAGCGGGAGGAAACAGACCCAGTACTTC
TRBJ2-7	TRBV27	TRBD1	.	CASSLYSTGKSHEQYF	TGTGCCAGCAGTTTATATTCGACAGGGAAATCCCACGAGCAGTACTTC
TRBJ1-2	TRBV5-1	.	few	CASRLRYQSNYGYTF	TGCGCCAGCAGGTTACGTTACCAGTCTAACTATGGCTACACCTTC
TRBJ1-5	TRBV30	.	.	CAWSAKPGGDQPQHF	TGTGCCTGGAGTGCGAAACCGGGGGGGGATCAGCCCCAGCATTTT
TRBJ1-3	TRBV4-2	TRBD1	medium-sized	CASSQEGTADLTGNTIYF	TGTGCCAGCAGCCAAGAAGGGACAGCCGATTTGACTGGAAACACCATATATTTT
TRBJ2-1	TRBV6-2/TRBV6-3	TRBD2	once	CASSGTAIGRAEQFF	TGTGCCAGCAGCGGGACGGCTATTGGGAGGGCTGAGCAGTTCTTC
TRBJ2-4	TRBV28	TRBD2	.	CASSSSGNGAGTSGSLAKNIQYF	TGTGCCAGCAGTTCCTCGGGAAATGGAGCCGGGACTAGCGGGAGTCTGGCCAAAAACATTCAGTACTTC
TRBJ2-5	TRBV5-4	TRBD1	.	CASSFPFGTGIETQYF	TGTGCCAGCAGCTTTCCTTTCGGGACAGGGATAGAGACCCAGTACTTC
TRBJ2-5	TRBV11-2	.	.	CASTITGTETQYF	TGTGCCAGCACGATAACAGGGACGGAGACCCAGTACTTC
TRBJ2-2	TRBV5-8	TRBD2	.	CASSLVLAGTTGELFF	TGTGCCAGCAGCTTGGTCCTAGCGGGGACAACCGGGGAGCTGTTTTTT
TRBJ2-5	TRBV9	.	.	CASSVGTGETQYF	TGTGCCAGCAGCGTAGGGACGGGGGAGACCCAGTACTTC
TRBJ1-1	TRBV2	.	.	CASAYRVEAFF	TGTGCCAGCGCCTACAGGGTCGAAGCTTTCTTT
TRBJ1-2	TRBV9	.	.	CASSLGREIHGYTF	TGTGCCAGCAGCCTCGGGAGGGAGATCCATGGCTACACCTTC
TRBJ1-2	TRBV6-2/TRBV6-3	TRBD1	.	CASSIRRQGQGYTF	TGTGCCAGCAGCATCCGGAGACAGGGTCAGGGCTACACCTTC
TRBJ2-2	TRBV25-1	TRBD2	.	CASSNSGGVTGELFF	TGTGCCAGCAGTAATAGCGGGGGGGTGACCGGGGAGCTGTTTTTT
TRBJ2-3	TRBV5-4	TRBD1	.	CASRGTGADTQYF	TGTGCCAGCAGGGGCACAGGGGCAGATACGCAGTATTTT
TRBJ1-2	TRBV6-5	.	.	CASRVNYGYTF	TGTGCCAGCCGAGTAAACTATGGCTACACCTTC
TRBJ1-3	TRBV13	.	.	CASSFSPQGGNTIYF	TGTGCCAGCAGCTTCTCCCCACAGGGAGGAAACACCATATATTTT